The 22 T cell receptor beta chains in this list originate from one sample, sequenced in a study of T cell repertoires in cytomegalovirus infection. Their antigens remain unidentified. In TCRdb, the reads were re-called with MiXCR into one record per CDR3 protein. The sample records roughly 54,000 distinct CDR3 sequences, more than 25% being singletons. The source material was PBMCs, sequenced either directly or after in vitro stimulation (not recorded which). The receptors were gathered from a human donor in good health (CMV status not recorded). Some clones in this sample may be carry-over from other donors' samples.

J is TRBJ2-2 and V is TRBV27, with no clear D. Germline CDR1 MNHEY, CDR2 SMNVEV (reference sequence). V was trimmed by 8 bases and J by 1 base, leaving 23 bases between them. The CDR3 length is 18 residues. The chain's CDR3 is CASCITGLRNWNTGELFF. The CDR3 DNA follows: TGTGCCAGCTGTATAACGGGTCTTCGCAACTGGAACACCGGGGAGCTGTTTTTT.

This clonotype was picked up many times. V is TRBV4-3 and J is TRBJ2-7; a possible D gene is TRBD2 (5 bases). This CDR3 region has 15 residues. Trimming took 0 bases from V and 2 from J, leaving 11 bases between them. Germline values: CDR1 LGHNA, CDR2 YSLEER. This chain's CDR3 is CASSQDPLATYEQYF. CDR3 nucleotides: TGCGCCAGCAGCCAAGATCCCCTAGCCACCTACGAGCAGTACTTC.

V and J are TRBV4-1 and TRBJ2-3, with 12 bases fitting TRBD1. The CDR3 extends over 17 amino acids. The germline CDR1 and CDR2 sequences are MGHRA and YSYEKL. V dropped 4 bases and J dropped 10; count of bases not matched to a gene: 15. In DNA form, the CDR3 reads TGCGCCAGCAGCCTAATCGTGGGACAGGGGGCTGTTCAAGCGCAGTATTTT. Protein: CASSLIVGQGAVQAQYF.

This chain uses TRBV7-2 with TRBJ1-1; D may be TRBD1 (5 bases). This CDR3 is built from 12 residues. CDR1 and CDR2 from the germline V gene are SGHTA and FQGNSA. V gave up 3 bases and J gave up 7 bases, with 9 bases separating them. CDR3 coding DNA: TGTGCCAGCAGCTTGGGACGGTTTGAAGCTTTCTTT. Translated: CASSLGRFEAFF.

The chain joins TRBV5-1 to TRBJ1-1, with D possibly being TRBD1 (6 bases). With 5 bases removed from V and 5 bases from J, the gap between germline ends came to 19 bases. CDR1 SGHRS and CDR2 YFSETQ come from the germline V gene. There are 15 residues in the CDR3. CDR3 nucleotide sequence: TGCGCCAGCAGTGCAGGGGCAGGCGAGCGTACTGAAGCTTTCTTT. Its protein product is CASSAGAGERTEAFF.

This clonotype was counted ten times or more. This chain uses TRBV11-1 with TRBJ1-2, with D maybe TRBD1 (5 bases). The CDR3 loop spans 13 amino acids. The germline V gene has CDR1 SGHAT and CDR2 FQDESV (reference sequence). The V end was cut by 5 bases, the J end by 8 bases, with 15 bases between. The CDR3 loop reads CASSTPGPLGYTF. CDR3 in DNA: TGTGCCAGCAGCACTCCGGGACCCCTCGGCTACACCTTC.

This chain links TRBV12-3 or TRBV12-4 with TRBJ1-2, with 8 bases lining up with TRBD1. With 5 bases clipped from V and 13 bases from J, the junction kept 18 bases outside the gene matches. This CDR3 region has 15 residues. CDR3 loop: CASSTMDRDFSSGTF. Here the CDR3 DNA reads TGTGCCAGCAGTACTATGGACAGGGATTTTTCATCGGGCACCTTC.

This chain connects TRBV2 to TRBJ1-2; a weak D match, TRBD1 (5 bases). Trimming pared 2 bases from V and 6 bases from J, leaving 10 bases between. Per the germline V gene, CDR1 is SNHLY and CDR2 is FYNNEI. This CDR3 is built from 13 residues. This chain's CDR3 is CASSELRVDGYTF. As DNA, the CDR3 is TGTGCCAGCAGTGAACTCAGGGTAGATGGCTACACCTTC.

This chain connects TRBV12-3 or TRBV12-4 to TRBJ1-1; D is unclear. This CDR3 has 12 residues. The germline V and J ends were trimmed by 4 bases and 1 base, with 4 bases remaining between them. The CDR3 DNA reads TGTGCCAGCAGTTGGGGGAACACTGAAGCTTTCTTT. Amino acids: CASSWGNTEAFF.

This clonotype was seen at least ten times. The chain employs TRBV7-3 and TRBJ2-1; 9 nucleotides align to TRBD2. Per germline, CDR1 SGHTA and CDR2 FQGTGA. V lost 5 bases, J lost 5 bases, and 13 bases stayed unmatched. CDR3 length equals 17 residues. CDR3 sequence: CASSALRPGLADNEQFF. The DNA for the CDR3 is TGTGCCAGCAGCGCACTACGACCGGGACTAGCAGACAATGAGCAGTTCTTC.

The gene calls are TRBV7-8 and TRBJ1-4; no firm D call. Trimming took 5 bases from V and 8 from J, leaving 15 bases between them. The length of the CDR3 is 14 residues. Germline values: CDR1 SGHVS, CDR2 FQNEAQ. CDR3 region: CASSTISGGEKLFF. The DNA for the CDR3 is TGTGCCAGCAGCACCATATCTGGCGGGGAAAAACTGTTTTTT.

The CDR3 is CASHRTSGANVLTF. The CDR3 bases are TGTGCCAGCCACCGGACCTCTGGGGCCAACGTCCTGACTTTC. V gene TRBV6-6 combines with J gene TRBJ2-6, with D unresolved. This CDR3 spans 14 amino acids. Germline-derived CDR1 and CDR2 are MNHNY and SVGAGI (reference sequence). V was shortened by 8 bases and J by 0 bases, with 8 bases between the two germline ends.

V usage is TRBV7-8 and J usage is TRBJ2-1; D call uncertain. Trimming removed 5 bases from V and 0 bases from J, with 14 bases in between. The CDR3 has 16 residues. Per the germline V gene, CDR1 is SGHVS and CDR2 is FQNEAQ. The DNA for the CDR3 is TGTGCCAGCAGCGGTCGAAGACGGAGCTCCTACAATGAGCAGTTCTTC. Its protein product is CASSGRRRSSYNEQFF.

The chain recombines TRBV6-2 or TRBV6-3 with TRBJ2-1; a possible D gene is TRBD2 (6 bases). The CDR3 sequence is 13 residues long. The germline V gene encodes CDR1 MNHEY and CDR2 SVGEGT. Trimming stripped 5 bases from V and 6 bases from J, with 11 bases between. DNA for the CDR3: TGTGCCAGCAGTAATGGGAGGATCAATGAGCAGTTCTTC. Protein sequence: CASSNGRINEQFF.

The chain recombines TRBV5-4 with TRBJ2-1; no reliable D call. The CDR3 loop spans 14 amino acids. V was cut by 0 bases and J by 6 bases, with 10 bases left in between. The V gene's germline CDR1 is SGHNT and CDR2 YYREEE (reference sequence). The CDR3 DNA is TGTGCCAGCAGCTTGGCCGCCAGCCTCAATGAGCAGTTCTTC. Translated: CASSLAASLNEQFF.

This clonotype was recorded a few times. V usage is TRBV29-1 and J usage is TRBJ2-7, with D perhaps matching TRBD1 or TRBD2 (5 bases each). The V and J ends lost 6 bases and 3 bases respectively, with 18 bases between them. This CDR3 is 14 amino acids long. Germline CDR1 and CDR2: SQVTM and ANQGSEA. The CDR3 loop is CSVAGATRGYEQYF. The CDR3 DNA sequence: TGCAGCGTCGCTGGTGCCACGAGGGGCTACGAGCAGTACTTC.

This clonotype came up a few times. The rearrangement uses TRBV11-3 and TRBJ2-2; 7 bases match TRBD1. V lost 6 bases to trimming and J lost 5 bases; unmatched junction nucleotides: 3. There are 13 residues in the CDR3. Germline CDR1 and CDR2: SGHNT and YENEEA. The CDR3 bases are TGTGCCAGCAGTTCAGGGGGTACCGGGGAGCTGTTTTTT. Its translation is CASSSGGTGELFF.

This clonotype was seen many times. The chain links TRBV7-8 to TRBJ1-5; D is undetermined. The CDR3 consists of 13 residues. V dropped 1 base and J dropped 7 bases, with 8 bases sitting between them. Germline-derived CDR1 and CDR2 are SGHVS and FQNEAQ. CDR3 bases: TGTGCCAGCAGCTTAGTATCGGGCCAGCCCCAGCATTTT. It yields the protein CASSLVSGQPQHF.

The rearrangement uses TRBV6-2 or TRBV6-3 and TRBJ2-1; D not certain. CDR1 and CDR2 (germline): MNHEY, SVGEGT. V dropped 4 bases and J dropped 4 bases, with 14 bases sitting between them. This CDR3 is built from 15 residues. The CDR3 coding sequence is TGTGCCAGCAGTTCCGTGGGCAGGTTTTACAATGAGCAGTTCTTC. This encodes CASSSVGRFYNEQFF.

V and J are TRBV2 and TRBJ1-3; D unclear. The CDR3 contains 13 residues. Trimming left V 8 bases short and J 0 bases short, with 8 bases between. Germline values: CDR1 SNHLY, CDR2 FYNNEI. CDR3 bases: TGTGCCAGCGGACGGACCTCTGGAAACACCATATATTTT. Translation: CASGRTSGNTIYF.

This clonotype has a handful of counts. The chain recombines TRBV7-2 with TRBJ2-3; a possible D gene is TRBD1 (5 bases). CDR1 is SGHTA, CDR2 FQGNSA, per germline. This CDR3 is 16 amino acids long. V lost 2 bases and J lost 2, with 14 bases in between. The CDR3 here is CASSLTPLGPTDTQYF. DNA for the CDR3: TGTGCCAGCAGCTTAACCCCGTTGGGGCCCACAGATACGCAGTATTTT. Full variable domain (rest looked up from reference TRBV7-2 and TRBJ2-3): GAGVSQSPSNKVTEKGKDVELRCDPISGHTALYWYRQSLGQGLEFLIYFQGNSAPDKSGLPSDRFSAERTGGSVSTLTIQRTQQEDSAVYLCASSLTPLGPTDTQYFGPGTRLTVL.

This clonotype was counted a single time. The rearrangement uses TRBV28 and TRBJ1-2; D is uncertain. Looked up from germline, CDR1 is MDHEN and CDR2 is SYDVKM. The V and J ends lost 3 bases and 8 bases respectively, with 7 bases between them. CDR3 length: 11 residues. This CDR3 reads CASSFYRGYTF. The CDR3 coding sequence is TGTGCCAGCAGTTTTTATAGGGGCTACACCTTC.